The table lists the clone carrying this T cell receptor beta chain with a count of one. V was trimmed by 6 bases and J by 1 base, leaving 19 bases between them. The CDR3 consists of 16 residues. The germline V gene encodes CDR1 MDHEN and CDR2 SYDVKM. In the authors' workflow: It was from reference gene primer amplification that nucleated cell counts were estimated. This table comes from immunoSEQ multiplex PCR, and its TCRdb copy is limited to in-frame clones, with some not included. The D gene and trimming were derived from the DNA, and the V and J assignments and clone size from that table. The profile shows just over 90,000 clones, roughly 85% of them singletons. This entry comes from a study of blood T cell repertoires in COVID-19.

The receptor was isolated from a human donor in a cohort sampled during active COVID-19. Sequences were obtained from peripheral blood. This chain uses TRBV28 with TRBJ2-7; weak D call: TRBD2 (5 bases). CDR3 amino acids: CASRPDWGRESYEQYF. The DNA of the CDR3 is TGTGCCAGCAGACCGGATTGGGGAAGGGAGTCCTACGAGCAGTACTTC.